This T cell receptor beta chain was captured in a study of kidney transplant recipient with SARS-CoV-2 infection. A single record per CDR3 protein comes from TCRdb applying MiXCR to the reads. The table includes 200,000 to 300,000 distinct CDR3 sequences, under 30% detected once. The sample holds many counts of this clonotype. Germline loops: CDR1 SGHNT, CDR2 YYREEE (reference sequence). This CDR3 has 17 amino acids. V lost 4 bases, J lost 5 bases, and 15 bases stayed unmatched. J is TRBJ2-5 and V is TRBV5-4; 9 bases agree with TRBD2. The starting material was a blood sample, obtained at baseline and on roughly day 110 from a kidney transplant recipient. The origin of this receptor is a male patient in his 30s who had COVID-19 and was a kidney transplant recipient. T cells may partly derive from the graft donor. The CDR3 DNA reads as TGTGCCAGCAGCCCTCCGGCTAGCGGGGCGATAATTGAGACCCAGTACTTC. It yields the protein CASSPPASGAIIETQYF. Full variable domain (outside the CDR3, taken from reference TRBV5-4 and TRBJ2-5): ETGVTQSPTHLIKTRGQQVTLRCSSQSGHNTVSWYQQALGQGPQFIFQYYREEENGRGNFPPRFSGLQFPNYSSELNVNALELDDSALYLCASSPPASGAIIETQYFGPGTRLLVL.